Following are 10 T cell receptor beta chains from one sample sequenced in a study of T cell repertoires in cytomegalovirus infection. From the reads, TCRdb called clonotypes with MiXCR, one entry per CDR3 protein. The sample comprises tens of thousands of distinct CDR3 sequences, about 4% of which are singletons, and around a fifth rests with the top ten. The specimen was PBMCs. The source is a human donor in good health (CMV status not recorded). Some clones in this sample may be carry-over from other donors' samples.

This clonotype was counted many times. The J gene is TRBJ2-7, the V gene TRBV12-3 or TRBV12-4, with D uncertain. CDR3 length equals 14 residues. Between the trimmed V and J ends, which lost 4 bases and 3 bases, there was a span of 13 bases. The CDR3 here is CASSSRVILYEQYF. The DNA for the CDR3 is TGTGCCAGCAGTTCGAGAGTAATCCTCTACGAGCAGTACTTC.

This clonotype was seen many times. This chain links TRBV28 with TRBJ1-2; D remains unclear. Germline CDR1 reads MDHEN; CDR2 reads SYDVKM. Trimming took 6 bases from V and 4 from J, leaving 12 bases between them. This CDR3 has 13 amino acids. The CDR3 region has the DNA TGTGCCAGCAGCCCGGGCACCTCCTATGGCTACACCTTC. Its protein product is CASSPGTSYGYTF.

The CDR3 coding sequence is TGTGCCAGCAGCTTAGAACGGACAGGGGTCGGGGAGCTGTTTTTT. It is translated as CASSLERTGVGELFF. The rearrangement joins TRBV7-6 to TRBJ2-2; TRBD1 matches 9 bases. Germline CDR1 reads SGHVS; CDR2 reads FNYEAQ. The V and J ends lost 1 base and 7 bases, in that order; junction bases with no gene match: 4. This CDR3 is built from 15 residues.

This clonotype was recorded at least ten times. V is TRBV7-2 and J is TRBJ2-7; TRBD1 might be the D (6 bases). The CDR3 is made up of 14 amino acids. Trimming stripped 3 bases from V and 2 bases from J, with 11 bases between. Germline assignment: CDR1 SGHTA and CDR2 FQGNSA. The CDR3 DNA reads as TGTGCCAGCAGCTTCGGGGACACCACCTACGAGCAGTACTTC. This sequence encodes CASSFGDTTYEQYF.

Ten or more counts support this clonotype. The V call is TRBV5-1, the J call TRBJ1-2; TRBD1 is a possible D gene (5 bases). The CDR3 is made up of 17 amino acids. With 3 bases removed from V and 2 bases from J, the gap between germline ends came to 20 bases. Germline CDR1 reads SGHRS; CDR2 reads YFSETQ. The CDR3 spells CASSSTEIQGYNYGYTF. The CDR3 bases are TGCGCCAGCAGCTCGACTGAGATTCAGGGCTACAACTATGGCTACACCTTC.

In the case of this clonotype: This may be a read error: a much more frequent sequence differs by one nucleotide. The rearrangement links TRBV6-1 to TRBJ1-1; 9 bases fit TRBD1. CDR1 and CDR2 from the germline V gene are MNHNS and SASEGT. The CDR3 is 14 residues long. Here the CDR3 reads CDSTSTGGFTEAFF. CDR3 coding DNA: TGTGACAGCACCTCGACAGGGGGGTTCACTGAAGCTTTCTTT.

This clonotype was seen at least ten times. The gene calls are TRBV7-2 and TRBJ1-2; a weak D match, TRBD1 (5 bases). The CDR3 runs to 12 residues. Germline loops: CDR1 SGHTA, CDR2 FQGNSA. Trimming pared 3 bases from V and 8 bases from J, leaving 10 bases between. CDR3 DNA sequence: TGTGCCAGCAGCTTTAACCAGGGCGGCTACACCTTC. This encodes CASSFNQGGYTF.

This clonotype was recorded many times. The chain couples TRBV5-1 to TRBJ1-1, with D possibly TRBD1 on 5 matching bases. Germline-derived CDR1 and CDR2 are SGHRS and YFSETQ. V was cut by 3 bases and J by 5 bases, with 20 bases left in between. The CDR3 has 16 amino acids. The CDR3 DNA follows: TGCGCCAGCAGCTCCTGGAAAGGCCTTGAGGGGACTGAAGCTTTCTTT. It is translated as CASSSWKGLEGTEAFF.

This clonotype was picked up many times. The chain employs TRBV7-6 and TRBJ2-3, with D possibly being TRBD1 (5 bases). Germline CDR1 is SGHVS and CDR2 is FNYEAQ. Trimming took 5 bases from V and 9 from J, leaving 15 bases between them. CDR3 length: 13 residues. CDR3 region: CASSRSRGQTQYF. The CDR3 coding sequence is TGTGCCAGCAGCCGGAGTAGGGGTCAGACGCAGTATTTT.

There are many counts of this clonotype. The chain carries TRBV7-2 and TRBJ1-3; D call uncertain. V dropped 5 bases and J dropped 3 bases, with 14 bases sitting between them. This CDR3 has 15 residues. Germline CDR1 is SGHTA and CDR2 is FQGNSA. CDR3 in amino acids: CASSPEVTVGNTIYF. For the CDR3, the DNA is TGTGCCAGCAGCCCCGAGGTCACGGTTGGAAACACCATATATTTT.